Below are 7 T cell receptor beta chains sequenced from a single sample in a study of regulatory T cells in long-lasting Graves disease. The sample's time point: persistent/refractory GD, antithyroid drugs over 5 years with positive TRAb. Generation of the TCR library employed RNA extracted from PBMCs. Construction of the TCR beta libraries employed iRepertoire HTBI primers in conjunction with Arm-PCR of CDR3 regions. TCRdb processed the multiplex PCR reads anew with MiXCR; each CDR3 protein has one entry. The table has over 300,000 distinct CDR3 sequences, 15% to 20% seen once; the top ten hold about 29%. Sequencing was performed on peripheral blood mononuclear cells (PBMCs), taken when the disease was refractory, from a patient treated with antithyroid drugs. All receptors come from a female donor with Graves disease.

This clonotype showed up many times. V and J are TRBV6-1 and TRBJ2-7; 9 bases are a match to TRBD2. Trimming removed 8 bases from V and 3 bases from J; junction bases left unmatched: 8. The CDR3 runs 14 residues. The germline V gene encodes CDR1 MNHNS and CDR2 SASEGT. DNA of the CDR3: TGTGCCAGCGTGAGGCTAGCGGGATTCTACGAGCAGTACTTC. It specifies CASVRLAGFYEQYF.

There are a few counts of this clonotype. The chain carries TRBV28 and TRBJ2-2; D ambiguous. Deletions cut 4 bases from V and 2 bases from J, with 14 bases between. The CDR3 is 16 residues long. Germline V gene lookup returns CDR1 MDHEN and CDR2 SYDVKM. Here the CDR3 reads CASSSTLGFNTGELFF. The CDR3 DNA is TGTGCCAGCAGTTCGACCTTAGGTTTCAACACCGGGGAGCTGTTTTTT.

This clonotype was seen repeatedly, ten times or more. This chain links TRBV28 with TRBJ1-1; D not certain. The CDR3 runs to 15 residues. Per germline, CDR1 MDHEN and CDR2 SYDVKM. The V end lost 3 bases, the J end lost 1 base, and 12 bases lay between the germline ends. The chain's CDR3 is CASSFPGQPNTEAFF. The DNA for the CDR3 is TGTGCCAGCAGTTTTCCTGGGCAGCCGAACACTGAAGCTTTCTTT.

This clonotype was counted many times. The chain has TRBV7-2 and TRBJ2-7; D assignment may be TRBD1 or TRBD2 (5 bases each). The CDR3 length is 17 residues. V lost 5 bases to trimming and J lost 1 base, with 21 bases between them. CDR1 SGHTA and CDR2 FQGNSA come from the germline V gene. This CDR3 is CASSPQPGTDRSYEQYF. For the CDR3, the DNA is TGTGCCAGCAGCCCGCAACCCGGGACGGACCGATCCTACGAGCAGTACTTC. The full variable domain, rest sourced from reference TRBV7-2 and TRBJ2-7, is GAGVSQSPSNKVTEKGKDVELRCDPISGHTALYWYRQSLGQGLEFLIYFQGNSAPDKSGLPSDRFSAERTGGSVSTLTIQRTQQEDSAVYLCASSPQPGTDRSYEQYFGPGTRLTVT.

This clonotype was seen repeatedly, ten times or more. The V call is TRBV28, the J call TRBJ2-2, with no clear D. V was trimmed by 5 bases and J by 5 bases, leaving 9 bases between them. The CDR3 loop spans 13 amino acids. Germline CDR1 is MDHEN and CDR2 is SYDVKM. The CDR3 nucleotides read TGTGCCAGCAGTATATACCGTACCGGGGAGCTGTTTTTT. Translated: CASSIYRTGELFF.

Many counts were recorded for this clonotype. The CDR3 here is CSARVREQYF. For the CDR3, the DNA is TGCAGTGCTAGAGTGCGGGAGCAGTACTTC. The rearrangement uses TRBV20-1 and TRBJ2-7; D remains ambiguous. Trimming pared 1 base from V and 7 bases from J, leaving 5 bases between. Germline lookup yields CDR1 DFQATT and CDR2 SNEGSKA (reference sequence). The CDR3 spans 10 residues.

Comment on this clonotype: One end of the junction varies from germline; a read error may be responsible. V is TRBV10-2 and J is TRBJ2-7; 8 bases fit TRBD2. The CDR3 covers 14 residues. Germline loops: CDR1 WSHSY, CDR2 SAAADI. CDR3 coding DNA: TGCGCCAGCAGTGTACAGCGGGAGCTTTACGAGCAATACTTC. Protein sequence: CASSVQRELYEQYF.